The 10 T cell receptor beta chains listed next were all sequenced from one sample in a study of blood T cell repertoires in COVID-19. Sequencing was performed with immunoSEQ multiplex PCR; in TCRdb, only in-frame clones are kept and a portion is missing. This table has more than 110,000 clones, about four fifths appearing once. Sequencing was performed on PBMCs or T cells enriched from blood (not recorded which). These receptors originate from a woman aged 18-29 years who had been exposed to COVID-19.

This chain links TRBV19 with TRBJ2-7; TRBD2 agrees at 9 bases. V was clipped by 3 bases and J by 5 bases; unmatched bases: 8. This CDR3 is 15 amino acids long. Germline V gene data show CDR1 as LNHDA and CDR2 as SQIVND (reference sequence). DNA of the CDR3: TGTGCCAGTAGTATCCTAGCGGGGAGTGTGGACGAGCAGTACTTC. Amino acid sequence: CASSILAGSVDEQYF.

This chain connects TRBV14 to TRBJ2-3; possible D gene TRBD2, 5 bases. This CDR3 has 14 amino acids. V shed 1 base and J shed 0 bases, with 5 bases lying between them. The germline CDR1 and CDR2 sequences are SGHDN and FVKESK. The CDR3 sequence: CASSQGGSTDTQYF. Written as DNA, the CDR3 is TGTGCCAGCAGCCAAGGCGGGAGCACAGATACGCAGTATTTT. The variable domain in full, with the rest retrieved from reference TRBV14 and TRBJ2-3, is EAGVTQFPSHSVIEKGQTVTLRCDPISGHDNLYWYRRVMGKEIKFLLHFVKESKQDESGMPNNRFLAERTGGTYSTLKVQPAELEDSGVYFCASSQGGSTDTQYFGPGTRLTVL.

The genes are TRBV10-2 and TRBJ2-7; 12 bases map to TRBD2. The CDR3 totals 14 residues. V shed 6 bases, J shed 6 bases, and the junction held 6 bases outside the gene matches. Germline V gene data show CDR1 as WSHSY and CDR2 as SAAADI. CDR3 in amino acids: CASRLAGGPSEQYF. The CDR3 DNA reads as TGCGCCAGCAGGCTAGCGGGAGGGCCGAGCGAGCAGTACTTC.

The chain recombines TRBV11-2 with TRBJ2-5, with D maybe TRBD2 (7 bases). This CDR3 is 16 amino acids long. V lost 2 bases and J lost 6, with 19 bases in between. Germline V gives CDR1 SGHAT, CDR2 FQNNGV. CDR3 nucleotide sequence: TGTGCCAGCAGCTTATCCGGCGGGGGCATAGTGAAGACCCAGTACTTC. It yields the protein CASSLSGGGIVKTQYF. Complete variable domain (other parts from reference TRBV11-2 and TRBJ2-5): EAGVAQSPRYKIIEKRQSVAFWCNPISGHATLYWYQQILGQGPKLLIQFQNNGVVDDSQLPKDRFSAERLKGVDSTLKIQPAKLEDSAVYLCASSLSGGGIVKTQYFGPGTRLLVL.

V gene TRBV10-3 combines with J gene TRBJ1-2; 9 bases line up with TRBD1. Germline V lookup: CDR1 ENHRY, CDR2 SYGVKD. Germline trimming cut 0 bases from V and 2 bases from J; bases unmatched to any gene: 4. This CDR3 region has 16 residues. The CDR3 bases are TGTGCCATCAGTGAGTCCGGGACAGGGAGGAACTATGGCTACACCTTC. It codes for CAISESGTGRNYGYTF.

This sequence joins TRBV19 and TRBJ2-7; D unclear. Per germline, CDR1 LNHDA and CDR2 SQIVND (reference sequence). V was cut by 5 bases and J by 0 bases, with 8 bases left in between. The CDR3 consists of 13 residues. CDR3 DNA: TGTGCCAGTAGTCCAGGCCCCTCCTACGAGCAGTACTTC. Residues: CASSPGPSYEQYF.

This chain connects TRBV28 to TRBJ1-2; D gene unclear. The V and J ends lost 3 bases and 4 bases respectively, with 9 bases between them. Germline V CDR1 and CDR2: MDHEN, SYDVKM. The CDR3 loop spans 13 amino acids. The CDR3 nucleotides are TGTGCCAGCAGTTTTCGGGGAATCTATGGCTACACCTTC. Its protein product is CASSFRGIYGYTF.

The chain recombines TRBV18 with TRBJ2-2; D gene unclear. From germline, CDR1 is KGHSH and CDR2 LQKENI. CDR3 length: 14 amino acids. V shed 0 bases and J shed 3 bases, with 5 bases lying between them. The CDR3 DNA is TGTGCCAGCTCACCACCAACTGACACCGGGGAGCTGTTTTTT. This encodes CASSPPTDTGELFF.

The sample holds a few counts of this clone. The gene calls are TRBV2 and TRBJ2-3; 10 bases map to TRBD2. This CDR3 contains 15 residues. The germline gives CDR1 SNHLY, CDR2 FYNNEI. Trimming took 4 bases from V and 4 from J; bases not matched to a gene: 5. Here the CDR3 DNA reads TGTGCCAGCAGTGCACAGGGACTAGCGCCAGATACGCAGTATTTT. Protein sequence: CASSAQGLAPDTQYF. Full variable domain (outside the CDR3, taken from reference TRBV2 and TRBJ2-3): EPEVTQTPSHQVTQMGQEVILRCVPISNHLYFYWYRQILGQKVEFLVSFYNNEISEKSEIFDDQFSVERPDGSNFTLKIRSTKLEDSAMYFCASSAQGLAPDTQYFGPGTRLTVL.

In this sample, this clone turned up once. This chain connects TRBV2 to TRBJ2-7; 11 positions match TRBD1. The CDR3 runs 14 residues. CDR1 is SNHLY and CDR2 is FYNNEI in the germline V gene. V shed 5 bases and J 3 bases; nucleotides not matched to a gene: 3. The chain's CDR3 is CASSTGTGGYEQYF. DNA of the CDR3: TGTGCCAGCAGTACCGGGACAGGGGGCTACGAGCAGTACTTC.